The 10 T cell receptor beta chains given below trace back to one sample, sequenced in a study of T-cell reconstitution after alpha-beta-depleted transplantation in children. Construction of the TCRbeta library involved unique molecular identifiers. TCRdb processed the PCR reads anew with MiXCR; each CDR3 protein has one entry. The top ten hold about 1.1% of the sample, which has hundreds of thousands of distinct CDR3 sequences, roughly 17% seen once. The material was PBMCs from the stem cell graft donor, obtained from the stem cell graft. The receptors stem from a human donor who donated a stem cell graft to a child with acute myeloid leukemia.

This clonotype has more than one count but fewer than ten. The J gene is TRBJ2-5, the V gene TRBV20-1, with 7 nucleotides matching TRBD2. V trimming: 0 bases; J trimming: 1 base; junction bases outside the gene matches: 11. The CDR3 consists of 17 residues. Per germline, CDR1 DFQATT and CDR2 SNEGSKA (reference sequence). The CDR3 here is CSARDYRQAGIQETQYF. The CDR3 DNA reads TGCAGTGCTAGAGATTATCGTCAAGCGGGGATCCAAGAGACCCAGTACTTC.

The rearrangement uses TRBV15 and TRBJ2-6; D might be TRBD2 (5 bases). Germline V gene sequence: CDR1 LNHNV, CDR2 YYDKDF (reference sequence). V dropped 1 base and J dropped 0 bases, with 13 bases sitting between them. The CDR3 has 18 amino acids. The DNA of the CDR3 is TGTGCCACCAGCAGAGGTCTCACCGAGGGCTCTGGGGCCAACGTCCTGACTTTC. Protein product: CATSRGLTEGSGANVLTF.

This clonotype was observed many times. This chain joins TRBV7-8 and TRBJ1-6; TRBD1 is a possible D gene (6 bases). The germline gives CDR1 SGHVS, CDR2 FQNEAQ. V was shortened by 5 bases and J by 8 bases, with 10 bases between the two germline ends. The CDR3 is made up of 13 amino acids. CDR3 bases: TGTGCCAGCAGCCCCAGGACAGATTCACCCCTCCACTTT. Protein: CASSPRTDSPLHF.

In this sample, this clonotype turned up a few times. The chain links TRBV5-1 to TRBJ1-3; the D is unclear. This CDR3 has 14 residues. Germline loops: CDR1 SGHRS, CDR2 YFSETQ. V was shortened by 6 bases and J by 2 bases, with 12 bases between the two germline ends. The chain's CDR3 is CASTPETAGNTIYF. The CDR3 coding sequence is TGCGCCAGCACCCCGGAAACGGCTGGAAACACCATATATTTT. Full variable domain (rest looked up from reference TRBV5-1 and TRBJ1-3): KAGVTQTPRYLIKTRGQQVTLSCSPISGHRSVSWYQQTPGQGLQFLFEYFSETQRNKGNFPGRFSGRQFSNSRSEMNVSTLELGDSALYLCASTPETAGNTIYFGEGSWLTVV.

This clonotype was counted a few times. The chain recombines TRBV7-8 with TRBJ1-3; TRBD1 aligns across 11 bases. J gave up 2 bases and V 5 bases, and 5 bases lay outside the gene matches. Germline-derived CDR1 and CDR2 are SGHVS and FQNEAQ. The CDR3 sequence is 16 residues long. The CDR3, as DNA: TGTGCCAGCAGCGTTCCGGGACAGGGGGCTGGAAACACCATATATTTT. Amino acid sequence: CASSVPGQGAGNTIYF.

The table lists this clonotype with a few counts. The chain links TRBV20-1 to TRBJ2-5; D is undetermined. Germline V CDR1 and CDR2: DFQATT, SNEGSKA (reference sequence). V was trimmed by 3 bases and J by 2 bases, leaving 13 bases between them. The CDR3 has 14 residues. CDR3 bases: TGCAGTGCTAGTCGAGGAGTCCTACAAGAGACCCAGTACTTC. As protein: CSASRGVLQETQYF.

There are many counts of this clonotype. The chain's CDR3 is CAISDISTGSAYGYTF. In DNA, the CDR3 is TGTGCCATCAGTGACATTTCGACAGGGTCGGCCTATGGCTACACCTTC. The genes are TRBV10-3 and TRBJ1-2, with TRBD1 matching over 7 bases. This CDR3 contains 16 residues. V was clipped by 3 bases and J by 4 bases; unmatched bases: 11. In germline, CDR1 is ENHRY, CDR2 SYGVKD.

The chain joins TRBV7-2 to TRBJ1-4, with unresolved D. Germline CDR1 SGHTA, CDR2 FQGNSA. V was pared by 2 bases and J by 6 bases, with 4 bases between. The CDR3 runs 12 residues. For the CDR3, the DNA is TGTGCCAGCAGCTTAAGTCATGAAAAACTGTTTTTT. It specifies CASSLSHEKLFF.

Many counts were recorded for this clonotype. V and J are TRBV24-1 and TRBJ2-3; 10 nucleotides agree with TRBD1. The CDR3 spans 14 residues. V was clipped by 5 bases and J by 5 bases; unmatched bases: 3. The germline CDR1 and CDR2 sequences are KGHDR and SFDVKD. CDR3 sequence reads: CATSGDRGVDTQYF. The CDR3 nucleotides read TGTGCCACCAGTGGGGACAGGGGTGTAGATACGCAGTATTTT.

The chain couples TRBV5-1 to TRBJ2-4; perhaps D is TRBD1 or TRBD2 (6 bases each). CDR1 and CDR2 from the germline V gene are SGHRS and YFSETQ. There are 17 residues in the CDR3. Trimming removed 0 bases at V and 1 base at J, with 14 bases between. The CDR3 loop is CASSLDRGRSAKNIQYF. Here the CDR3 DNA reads TGCGCCAGCAGCTTGGATCGGGGGCGTTCGGCCAAAAACATTCAGTACTTC.